The T cell receptor beta chain described here comes from a study of cytomegalovirus exposure and HLA in healthy donors. 13 Jbeta primers and 60 Vbeta primers were used for the PCR. Data came from immunoSEQ multiplex PCR; TCRdb stores just in-frame clones and leaves some out. The sample has 100,000 to 150,000 clones; around 86% are singletons. This clone was seen more than once but under ten times. Its antigen is undetermined. Looked up from germline, CDR1 is GTSNPN and CDR2 is SVGIG (reference sequence). With 2 bases removed from V and 9 bases from J, the gap between germline ends came to 11 bases. CDR3 length: 13 amino acids. The study, taken as a whole, reports: Clonal expansion, a later analysis showed, was greater in HLA-associated TCR beta chains than in equally common others. Presence/absence analyses took donor sequencing depth as roughly uniform. Accounts indicate the classifier identified cytomegalovirus status with strong specificity and sensitivity. HLA restriction was apparent for most CMV-associated TCR beta chains in a later analysis.

The genes are TRBV30 and TRBJ2-6, with D perhaps matching TRBD2 (5 bases). Sequenced sample: PBMCs. The receptor comes from a man aged 18 to 29 in good health and CMV-seronegative. CDR3 amino acids: CAWSLGRDNVLTF. In DNA, the CDR3 is TGTGCCTGGAGTTTAGGACGGGACAACGTCCTGACTTTC.